This T cell receptor beta chain was recorded in a study of T cell changes during pregnancy in multiple sclerosis. Germline V gene sequence: CDR1 SGHTA, CDR2 FQGTGA. Trimming removed 6 bases from V and 3 bases from J, with 18 bases in between. The CDR3 spans 16 residues. Some clones are missing from TCRdb's copy, which holds only in-frame ones; the method was immunoSEQ multiplex PCR. The sample yields 85,000 to 110,000 clones, 85% to 95% seen once. The receptor comes from a female donor with multiple sclerosis, enrolled in a pregnancy study. The chain uses TRBV7-3 and TRBJ2-4; possibly TRBD2 for D (6 bases). This specimen was peripheral blood, taken after pregnancy. CDR3: CASRWWRERSKNIQYF. As DNA, the CDR3 is TGTGCCAGCAGGTGGTGGAGGGAAAGAAGCAAAAACATTCAGTACTTC.